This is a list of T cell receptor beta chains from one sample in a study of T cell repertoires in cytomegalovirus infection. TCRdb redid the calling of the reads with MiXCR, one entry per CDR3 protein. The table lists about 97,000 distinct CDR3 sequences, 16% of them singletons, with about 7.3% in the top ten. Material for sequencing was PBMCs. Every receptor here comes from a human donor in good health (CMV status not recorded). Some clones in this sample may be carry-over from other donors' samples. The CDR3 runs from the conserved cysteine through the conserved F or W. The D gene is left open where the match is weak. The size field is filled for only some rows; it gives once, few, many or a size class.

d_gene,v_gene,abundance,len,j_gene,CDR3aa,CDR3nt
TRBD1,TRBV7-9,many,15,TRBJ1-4,CASSAETGGGEKLFF,TGTGCCAGCAGCGCTGAGACAGGGGGCGGTGAAAAACTGTTTTTT
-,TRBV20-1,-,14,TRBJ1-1,CSASSQGRDTEAFF,TGCAGTGCTAGTTCGCAGGGGAGAGACACTGAAGCTTTCTTT
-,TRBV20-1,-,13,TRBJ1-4,CSAPGIGGEKLFF,TGCAGTGCTCCGGGGATTGGTGGGGAAAAACTGTTTTTT
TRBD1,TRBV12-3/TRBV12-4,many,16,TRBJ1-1,CASSLWGTAENTEAFF,TGTGCCAGCAGTTTATGGGGGACAGCCGAGAACACTGAAGCTTTCTTT
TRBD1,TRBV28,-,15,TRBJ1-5,CASRGGTVKNQPQHF,TGTGCCAGCAGAGGTGGGACAGTGAAAAATCAGCCCCAGCATTTT
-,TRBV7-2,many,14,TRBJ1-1,CASSLANSDTEAFF,TGTGCCAGCAGCTTAGCAAATTCGGACACTGAAGCTTTCTTT
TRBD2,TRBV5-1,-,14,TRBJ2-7,CASSLGSGGFEQYF,TGCGCCAGCAGCTTGGGGAGCGGGGGATTCGAGCAGTACTTC
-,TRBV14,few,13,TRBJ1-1,CASSQNRNTEAFF,TGTGCCAGCAGCCAAAACAGGAACACTGAAGCTTTCTTT
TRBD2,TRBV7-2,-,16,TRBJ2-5,CASSLGGGGGGETQYF,TGTGCCAGCAGCTTAGGGGGGGGGGGGGGGGGAGAGACCCAGTACTTC
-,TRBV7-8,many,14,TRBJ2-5,CASSPTDITETQYF,TGTGCCAGCAGCCCGACAGATATAACGGAGACCCAGTACTTC
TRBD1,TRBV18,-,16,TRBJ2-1,CASSLDRVNSYNEQFF,TGTGCCAGCTCATTGGACAGGGTTAACTCCTACAATGAGCAGTTCTTC
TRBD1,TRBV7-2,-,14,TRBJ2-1,CVSSPGTGYNEQFF,TGTGTCAGCAGCCCCGGGACAGGTTACAATGAGCAGTTCTTC
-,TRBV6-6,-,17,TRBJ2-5,CASSYTGQGSYFETQYF,TGTGCCAGCAGTTATACGGGGCAGGGAAGTTATTTCGAGACCCAGTACTTC
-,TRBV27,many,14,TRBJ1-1,CASSFQGTATEAFF,TGTGCCAGCAGTTTTCAAGGAACGGCGACTGAAGCTTTCTTT
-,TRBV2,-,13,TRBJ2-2,CAILGGYTGELFF,TGTGCCATCCTGGGAGGCTACACCGGGGAGCTGTTTTTT
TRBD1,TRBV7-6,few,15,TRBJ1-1,CASSSTGGWNTEAFF,TGTGCCAGCAGCTCGACAGGGGGCTGGAACACTGAAGCTTTCTTT
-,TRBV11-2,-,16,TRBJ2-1,CASSLGAKSSYNEQFF,TGTGCCAGCAGCTTAGGGGCGAAATCCTCCTACAATGAGCAGTTCTTC
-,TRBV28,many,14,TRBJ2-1,CASRLLASGNEQFF,TGTGCCAGCAGGTTACTAGCTTCGGGGAATGAGCAGTTCTTC
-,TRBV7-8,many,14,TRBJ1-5,CASSPHMSNQPQHF,TGTGCCAGCAGCCCACACATGAGCAATCAGCCCCAGCATTTT
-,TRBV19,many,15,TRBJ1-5,CASSMGTSGNQPQHF,TGTGCCAGTAGTATGGGGACATCTGGGAATCAGCCCCAGCATTTT
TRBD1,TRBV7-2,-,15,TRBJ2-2,CASTGQGIIGGELFF,TGTGCCAGCACGGGACAGGGGATCATAGGCGGGGAGCTGTTTTTT
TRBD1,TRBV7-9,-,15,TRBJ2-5,CASSLGTGEGETQYF,TGTGCCAGCAGCTTAGGAACAGGGGAAGGAGAGACCCAGTACTTC
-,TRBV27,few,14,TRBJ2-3,CASTYSFRSDTQYF,TGTGCCAGCACTTACTCGTTCAGGTCAGATACGCAGTATTTT
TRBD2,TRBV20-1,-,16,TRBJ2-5,CSAIPGLAGLQETQYF,TGCAGTGCTATCCCAGGACTAGCGGGGCTCCAAGAGACCCAGTACTTC
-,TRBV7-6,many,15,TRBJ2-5,CASSLAGGSGETQYF,TGTGCCAGCAGCTTAGCCGGAGGGTCAGGGGAGACCCAGTACTTC
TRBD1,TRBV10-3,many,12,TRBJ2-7,CATGEGGSEQYF,TGTGCCACTGGGGAAGGGGGCAGCGAGCAGTACTTC
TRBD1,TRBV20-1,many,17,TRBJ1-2,CSARDPSLQGSSFGYTF,TGCAGTGCTAGGGATCCGAGCTTACAGGGGTCCTCCTTCGGCTACACCTTC
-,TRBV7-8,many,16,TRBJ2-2,CASSLVEALNTGELFF,TGTGCCAGCAGCTTAGTAGAGGCCTTGAACACCGGGGAGCTGTTTTTT
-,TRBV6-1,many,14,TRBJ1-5,CASSEDSLYQPQHF,TGTGCCAGCAGTGAAGACAGTCTTTATCAGCCCCAGCATTTT
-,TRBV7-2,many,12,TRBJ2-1,CASSFDGAEQFF,TGTGCCAGCAGCTTTGACGGAGCAGAGCAGTTCTTC
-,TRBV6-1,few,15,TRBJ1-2,CASSPPGSANYGYTF,TGTGCCAGCAGTCCCCCAGGGTCTGCTAACTATGGCTACACCTTC
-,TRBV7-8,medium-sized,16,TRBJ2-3,CASSFGAWGSEDTQYF,TGTGCCAGCAGCTTCGGGGCTTGGGGAAGCGAAGATACGCAGTATTTT
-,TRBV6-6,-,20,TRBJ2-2,CASSNRLYKGITKDTWELFF,TGTGCCAGCAGTAACAGATTGTATAAAGGGATCACCAAGGACACCTGGGAGCTGTTTTTT
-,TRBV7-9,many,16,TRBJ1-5,CASSSRGGAGNQPQHF,TGTGCCAGCAGCTCCCGGGGGGGGGCTGGCAATCAGCCCCAGCATTTT
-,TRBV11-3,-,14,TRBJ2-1,CASSSGYRDNEQFF,TGTGCCAGCAGCTCGGGATACCGGGACAATGAGCAGTTCTTC
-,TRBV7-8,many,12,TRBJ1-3,CASSHGGHTIYF,TGTGCCAGCAGCCACGGAGGACACACCATATATTTT
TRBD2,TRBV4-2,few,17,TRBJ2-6,CASSPSGGSSGANVLTF,TGTGCCAGCAGCCCTAGCGGGGGGTCCTCTGGGGCCAACGTCCTGACTTTC
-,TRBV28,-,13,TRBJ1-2,CASSQEGFGGYTF,TGTGCCAGCAGCCAGGAGGGATTTGGTGGCTACACCTTC
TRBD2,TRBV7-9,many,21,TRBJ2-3,CASSLAVGSFQAGAHTDTQYF,TGTGCCAGCAGCTTAGCCGTTGGGTCTTTTCAAGCGGGGGCCCACACAGATACGCAGTATTTT
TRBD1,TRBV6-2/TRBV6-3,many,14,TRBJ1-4,CASNYGTGAEKLFF,TGTGCCAGCAACTACGGGACAGGAGCCGAAAAACTGTTTTTT
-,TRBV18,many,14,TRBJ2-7,CASSLHPQSYEQYF,TGTGCCAGCTCACTTCACCCCCAGTCCTACGAGCAGTACTTC
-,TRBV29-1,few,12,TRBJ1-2,CSPRDGDYGYTF,TGCAGCCCCCGGGACGGGGACTATGGCTACACCTTC
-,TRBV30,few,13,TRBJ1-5,CAWSVDPRQPQHF,TGTGCCTGGAGTGTAGATCCTCGTCAGCCCCAGCATTTT
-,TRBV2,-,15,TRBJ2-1,CASSVSRGGDNEQFF,TGTGCCAGCAGTGTGAGTCGAGGGGGGGACAATGAGCAGTTCTTC
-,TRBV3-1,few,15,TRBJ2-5,CASSQDQVRQETQYF,TGTGCCAGCAGCCAAGATCAGGTCCGGCAAGAGACCCAGTACTTC
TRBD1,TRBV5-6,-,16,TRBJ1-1,CASNPTLGTGRTEAFF,TGTGCCAGCAACCCAACCCTAGGGACAGGGAGGACTGAAGCTTTCTTT
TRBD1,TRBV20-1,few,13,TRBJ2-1,CSARDPTGVEQFF,TGCAGTGCTAGAGACCCTACAGGGGTCGAGCAGTTCTTC
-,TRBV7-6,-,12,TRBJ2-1,CASSFPGNGKFF,TGTGCCAGCAGCTTCCCGGGGAATGGGAAGTTCTTC
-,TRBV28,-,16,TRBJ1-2,CASSLMFGGLDYGYTF,TGTGCCAGCAGTTTAATGTTTGGGGGTCTCGACTATGGCTACACCTTC
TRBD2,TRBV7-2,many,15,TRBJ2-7,CASSQEGGALTEQYF,TGTGCCAGCAGTCAGGAGGGAGGGGCGCTTACCGAGCAGTACTTC
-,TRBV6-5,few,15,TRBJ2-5,CASSFLRTGPGTQYF,TGTGCCAGCAGTTTCCTGAGGACGGGGCCGGGGACCCAGTACTTC
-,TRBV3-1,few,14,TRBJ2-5,CASSQATSQETQYF,TGTGCCAGCAGCCAAGCAACATCCCAAGAGACCCAGTACTTC
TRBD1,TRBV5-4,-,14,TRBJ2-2,CTSSLGQDTGELFF,TGTACCAGCAGCCTGGGACAGGACACCGGGGAGCTGTTTTTT
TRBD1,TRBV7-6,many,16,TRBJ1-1,CASSLSVGQGYTEAFF,TGTGCCAGCAGCTTATCGGTGGGACAGGGATACACTGAAGCTTTCTTT
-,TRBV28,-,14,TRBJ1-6,CASTQGSYNSPLHF,TGTGCCAGTACTCAGGGCTCCTATAATTCACCCCTCCACTTT
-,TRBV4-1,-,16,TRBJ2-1,CASSHPGGGIGNEQFF,TGCGCCAGCAGCCATCCCGGAGGGGGGATCGGCAATGAGCAGTTCTTC
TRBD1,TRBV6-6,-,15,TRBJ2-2,CASGAGTGEAGELFF,TGTGCCAGCGGAGCAGGGACAGGGGAGGCCGGGGAGCTGTTTTTT
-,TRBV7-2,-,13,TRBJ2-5,CASSFQAQETQYF,TGTGCCAGCAGCTTTCAGGCTCAAGAGACCCAGTACTTC
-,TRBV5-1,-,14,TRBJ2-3,CASSLDTLTDTQYF,TGCGCCAGCAGCCTGGACACCCTCACAGATACGCAGTATTTT
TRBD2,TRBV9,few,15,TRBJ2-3,CASSVEGTSGATQYF,TGTGCCAGCAGCGTAGAAGGGACTAGCGGCGCTACGCAGTATTTT